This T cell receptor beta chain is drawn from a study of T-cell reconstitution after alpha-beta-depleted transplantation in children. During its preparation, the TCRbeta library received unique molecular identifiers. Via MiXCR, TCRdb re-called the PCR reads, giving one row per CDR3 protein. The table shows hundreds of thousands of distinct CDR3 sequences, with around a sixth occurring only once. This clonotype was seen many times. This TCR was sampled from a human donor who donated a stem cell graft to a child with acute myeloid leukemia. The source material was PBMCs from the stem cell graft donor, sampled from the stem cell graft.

The CDR3 loop is CSASGSRETGNTIYF. In DNA, the CDR3 is TGCAGTGCTAGCGGGTCGAGGGAGACTGGAAACACCATATATTTT. V gene TRBV20-1 combines with J gene TRBJ1-3; no definite D call. The CDR3 has 15 amino acids. CDR1 DFQATT and CDR2 SNEGSKA come from the germline V gene (reference sequence). V dropped 3 bases and J dropped 2 bases, with 14 bases sitting between them.